Sequencing of this T cell receptor beta chain was carried out in a study of T cells in localized non-small cell lung cancer. TCRdb's table, derived via immunoSEQ multiplex PCR, lists solely in-frame clones and lacks some. This table has roughly 35,000 clones, around 90% appearing once. The V gene end was trimmed by 10 bases and the J gene end by 6 bases; junction bases not matched to a gene: 17. The CDR3 spans 16 residues. Germline assignment: CDR1 MDHEN and CDR2 SYDVKM. Sequencing used peripheral blood, obtained before any cancer treatment. This clonotype was obtained from a woman aged 35 to 70 with stage I lung adenocarcinoma. The chain joins TRBV28 to TRBJ2-1; 8 bases match TRBD2. CDR3: CATSLNLAGGRNEQFF. The CDR3 coding sequence is TGTGCCACCTCATTAAATCTCGCGGGGGGTCGCAATGAGCAGTTCTTC.